The 5 T cell receptor beta chains below all came from one sample that was sequenced in a study of T cell repertoires in cytomegalovirus infection (dated by TCRdb to about 2019). Sequencing was carried out with an Illumina HiSeq 1500. TCRdb reworked the public reads: Q25 trimming with fastp, MiXCR clone assembly, productive beta chains retained. Identical CDR3 proteins give one entry, which carries the most common genes and DNA. This sample comprises 450,000 to 600,000 distinct CDR3 sequences, about 33% of them detected only once. Of the sample, roughly 15% falls within the top ten clones. What these receptors recognize is not known. The sample's treatment or condition label, decoded: in vitro stimulation with specific CMV peptide epitopes to enrich CMV-specific T cells. This sample comprised cultured PBMCs, obtained from culture after CMV antigen stimulation. These TCRs come from a human donor in good health (CMV status not recorded). Some clones in this sample may be carry-over from other donors' samples.

The rearrangement joins TRBV11-3 to TRBJ2-1, with 10 bases that match TRBD2. The CDR3 has 15 amino acids. V shed 4 bases, J shed 9 bases, and the junction held 9 bases outside the gene matches. Germline V gene lookup returns CDR1 SGHNT and CDR2 YENEEA. The CDR3 here is CASSSPGLARVEQFF. Here the CDR3 DNA reads TGTGCCAGCAGCTCTCCGGGACTAGCGCGAGTTGAGCAGTTCTTC.

This clonotype has just a few counts. The rearrangement joins TRBV6-6 to TRBJ1-2; D gene ambiguous. Germline CDR1 reads MNHNY; CDR2 reads SVGAGI (reference sequence). V lost 11 bases to trimming and J lost 4 bases, with 17 bases between them. The CDR3 loop spans 13 amino acids. In DNA, the CDR3 is TGTGCCGGTGGGAGTGAGGACGTCTATGGCTACACCTTC. It codes for CAGGSEDVYGYTF.

The rearrangement uses TRBV2 and TRBJ2-1; no clear D. Germline CDR1 reads SNHLY; CDR2 reads FYNNEI. The CDR3 contains 12 residues. Deletions cut 8 bases from V and 5 bases from J, with 10 bases between. CDR3 DNA: TGTGCCAGCGGTGGAGCCCACAATGAGCAGTTCTTC. Protein product: CASGGAHNEQFF. The whole variable domain, filled in from reference TRBV2 and TRBJ2-1, reads EPEVTQTPSHQVTQMGQEVILRCVPISNHLYFYWYRQILGQKVEFLVSFYNNEISEKSEIFDDQFSVERPDGSNFTLKIRSTKLEDSAMYFCASGGAHNEQFFGPGTRLTVL.

The table lists this clonotype with many counts. The CDR3 reads CASSLGQGSTEAFF. CDR3 sequence (DNA): TGTGCCAGCAGCTTAGGCCAAGGGAGCACTGAAGCTTTCTTT. This sequence joins TRBV7-2 and TRBJ1-1; D is ambiguous. This CDR3 spans 14 amino acids. Germline assignment: CDR1 SGHTA and CDR2 FQGNSA. V was trimmed by 1 base and J by 4 bases, leaving 10 bases between them.

This chain links TRBV29-1 with TRBJ1-5, with a weak D call TRBD1 (6 bases). The germline V gene has CDR1 SQVTM and CDR2 ANQGSEA. This CDR3 contains 13 residues. Trimming removed 6 bases from V and 6 bases from J, with 15 bases in between. This CDR3 is CSVELGGGQPQHF. The CDR3 DNA reads TGCAGCGTCGAGTTAGGGGGAGGTCAGCCCCAGCATTTT.